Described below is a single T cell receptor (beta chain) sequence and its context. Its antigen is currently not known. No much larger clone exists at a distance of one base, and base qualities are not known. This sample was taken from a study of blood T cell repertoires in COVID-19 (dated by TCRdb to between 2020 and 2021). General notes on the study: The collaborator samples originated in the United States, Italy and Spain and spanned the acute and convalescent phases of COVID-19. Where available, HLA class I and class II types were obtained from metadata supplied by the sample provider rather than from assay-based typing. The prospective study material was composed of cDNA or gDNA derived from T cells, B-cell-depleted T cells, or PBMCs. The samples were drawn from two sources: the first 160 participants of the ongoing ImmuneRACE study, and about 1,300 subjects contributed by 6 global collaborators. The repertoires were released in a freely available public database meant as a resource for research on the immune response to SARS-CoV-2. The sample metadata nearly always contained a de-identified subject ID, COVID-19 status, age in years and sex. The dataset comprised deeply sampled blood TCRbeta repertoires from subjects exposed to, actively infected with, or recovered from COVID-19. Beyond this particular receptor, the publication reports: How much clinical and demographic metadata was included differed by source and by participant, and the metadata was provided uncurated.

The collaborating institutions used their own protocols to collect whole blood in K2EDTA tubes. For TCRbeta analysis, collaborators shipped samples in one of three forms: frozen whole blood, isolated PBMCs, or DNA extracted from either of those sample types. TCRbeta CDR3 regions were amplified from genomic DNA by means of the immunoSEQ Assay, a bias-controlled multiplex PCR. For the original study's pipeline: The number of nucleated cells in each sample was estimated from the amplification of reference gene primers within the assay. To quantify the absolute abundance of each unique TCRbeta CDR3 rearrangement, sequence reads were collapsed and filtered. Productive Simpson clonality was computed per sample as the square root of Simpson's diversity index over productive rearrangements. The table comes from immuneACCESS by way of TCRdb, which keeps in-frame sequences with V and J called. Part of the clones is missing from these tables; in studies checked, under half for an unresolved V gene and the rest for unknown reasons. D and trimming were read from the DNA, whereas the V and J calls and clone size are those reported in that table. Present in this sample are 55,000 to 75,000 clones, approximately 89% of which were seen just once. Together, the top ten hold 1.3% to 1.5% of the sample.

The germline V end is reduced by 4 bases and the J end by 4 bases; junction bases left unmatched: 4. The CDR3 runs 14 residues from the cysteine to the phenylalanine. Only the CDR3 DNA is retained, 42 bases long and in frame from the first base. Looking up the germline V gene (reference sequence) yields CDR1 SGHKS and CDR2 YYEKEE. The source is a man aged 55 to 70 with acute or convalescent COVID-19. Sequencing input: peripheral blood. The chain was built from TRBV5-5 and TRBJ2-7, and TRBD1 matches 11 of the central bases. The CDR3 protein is CASSPGTGGYEQYF. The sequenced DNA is TGTGCCAGCAGCCCTGGGACAGGGGGTTACGAGCAGTACTTC.